This T cell receptor beta chain was retrieved from a study of blood T cell repertoires in COVID-19. Turning to the study itself: Italy, Spain and the United States were the sources of the convalescent and acute COVID-19 samples.

The V end was cut by 6 bases, the J end by 12 bases, with 15 bases between. CDR3 length: 11 residues. Germline CDR1 and CDR2: DFQATT and SNEGSKA (reference sequence). Original processing methods: It was from reference gene primer amplification that nucleated cell counts were estimated. Assay: immunoSEQ multiplex PCR; the TCRdb copy retains only in-frame clones and omits some. V and J calls and clone size are as listed in that table; D and trimming were resolved from the DNA. Of about 130,000 clones detected, approximately 81% appear once; the ten largest clones hold about 3.8%. V and J are TRBV20-1 and TRBJ2-1; unclear D gene. Sequencing was done on a sample of peripheral blood. The sequence derives from a woman in her 50s with acute or convalescent COVID-19. Here the CDR3 reads CSANNGIGQFF. The CDR3 region has the DNA TGCAGTGCCAATAACGGTATCGGGCAGTTCTTC.